A single sample is the source of the 5 T cell receptor beta chains below, sequenced in a study of pediatric ulcerative colitis. Sequenced by immunoSEQ multiplex PCR; TCRdb stores in-frame clones only, minus some. The sample includes some 35,000 clones, roughly 77% seen only once; the top ten take 1.1%. One to two pinch biopsies were taken from the rectum during colonoscopy. The sequenced sample was gut tissue. The receptors were gathered from a boy younger than 18 with mild ulcerative colitis.

The rearrangement links TRBV28 to TRBJ1-2, with D uncertain. Deletions cut 4 bases from V and 8 bases from J, with 17 bases between. The CDR3 is 14 residues long. Germline lookup yields CDR1 MDHEN and CDR2 SYDVKM. Written as DNA, the CDR3 is TGTGCCAGCAGTTCGGGGTTGGGTTGGCGGGGCTACACCTTC. Translated, it gives CASSSGLGWRGYTF.

The V call is TRBV5-1, the J call TRBJ1-1, with D possibly matching TRBD1 (5 bases). Germline values: CDR1 SGHRS, CDR2 YFSETQ. Deletions cut 4 bases from V and 11 bases from J, with 18 bases between. CDR3 size: 13 residues. The CDR3 here is CASSPRGASTAFF. The CDR3, as DNA: TGCGCCAGCAGCCCAAGAGGGGCATCTACCGCTTTCTTT.

The gene calls are TRBV7-2 and TRBJ2-2; tentatively, D is TRBD1 or TRBD2 (5 bases each). Germline V CDR1 and CDR2: SGHTA, FQGNSA. V lost 3 bases and J 5 bases, leaving 19 bases between the germline ends. The CDR3 spans 17 residues. CDR3 protein: CASSFGTPRVRTGELFF. CDR3 in DNA: TGTGCCAGCAGCTTCGGGACCCCCCGGGTTAGGACCGGGGAGCTGTTTTTT.

The chain joins TRBV4-1 to TRBJ2-1; tentatively, D is TRBD1 (5 bases). Looked up from germline, CDR1 is MGHRA and CDR2 is YSYEKL. The CDR3 sequence is 17 residues long. Deletions cut 0 bases from V and 2 bases from J, with 14 bases between. The CDR3 bases are TGCGCCAGCAGCCAAGATCAGGCAGGGATGACCTACAATGAGCAGTTCTTC. Its protein is CASSQDQAGMTYNEQFF.

V and J are TRBV6-5 and TRBJ2-7; D possibly corresponds to TRBD1 (5 bases). CDR1 is MNHEY and CDR2 is SVGAGI in the germline V gene. V lost 8 bases to trimming and J lost 3 bases, with 14 bases between them. The length of the CDR3 is 13 residues. The CDR3 nucleotides are TGTGCCAGCCGTAGGGGCAGCAACTACGAGCAGTACTTC. Protein product: CASRRGSNYEQYF.